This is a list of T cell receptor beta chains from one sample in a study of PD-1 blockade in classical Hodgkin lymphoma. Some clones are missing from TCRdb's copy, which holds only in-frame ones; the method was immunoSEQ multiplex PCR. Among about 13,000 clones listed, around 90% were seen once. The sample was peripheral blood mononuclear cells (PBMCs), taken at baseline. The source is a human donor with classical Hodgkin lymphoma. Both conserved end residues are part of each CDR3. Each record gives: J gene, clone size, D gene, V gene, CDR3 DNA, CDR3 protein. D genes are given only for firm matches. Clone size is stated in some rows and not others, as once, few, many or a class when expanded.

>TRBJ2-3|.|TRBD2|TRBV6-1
TGTGCCAGCAGTGAAAGCGTACTAGCGGGGGGGAATACGCAGTATTTT
CASSESVLAGGNTQYF
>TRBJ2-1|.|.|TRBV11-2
TGTGCCAGCAGCTTAGATCGTAGCCCAAGCGAGCAGTTCTTC
CASSLDRSPSEQFF
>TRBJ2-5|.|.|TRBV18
TGTGCCAGCTCGCCGACGGCGGGGATCCAAGAGACCCAGTACTTC
CASSPTAGIQETQYF
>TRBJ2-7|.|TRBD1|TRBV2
TGTGCCGGGGGACAGAACTCCTACGAGCAGTACTTC
CAGGQNSYEQYF
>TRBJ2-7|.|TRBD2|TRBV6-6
TGTGCCAGCAGAAGGACTAGCGGGAGCTCCTACGAGCAGTACTTC
CASRRTSGSSYEQYF
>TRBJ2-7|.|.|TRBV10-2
TGCGCCAGCAGTGAGGTTAACGAGCAGTACTTC
CASSEVNEQYF
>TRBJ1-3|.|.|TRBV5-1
TGCGCCAGCAGCTTGGAGCAGGGAGCCTACTCTGGAAACACCATATATTTT
CASSLEQGAYSGNTIYF
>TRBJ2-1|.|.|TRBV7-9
TGTGCCAGCAGCTCAATAGGGGAAGGGACAGAGCAGTTCTTC
CASSSIGEGTEQFF
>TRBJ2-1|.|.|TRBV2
TGTGCCAGCAGTGACCGGGACTACAATGAGCAGTTCTTC
CASSDRDYNEQFF
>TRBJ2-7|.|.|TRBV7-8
TGTGCCAGCAGCTTAGAAGGCGGGACCTACGAGCAGTACTTC
CASSLEGGTYEQYF
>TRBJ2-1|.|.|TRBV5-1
TGCGCCAGCAGCCCCGGATGGGGGCTTAACTACAATGAGCAGTTCTTC
CASSPGWGLNYNEQFF
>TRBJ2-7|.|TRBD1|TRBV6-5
TGTGCCAGCAGAGAGGCAGGGGGCGGTTACGAGCAGTACTTC
CASREAGGGYEQYF
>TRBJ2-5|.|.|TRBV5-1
TGCGCCAGCAGCATCGGCGAGACCCAGTACTTC
CASSIGETQYF
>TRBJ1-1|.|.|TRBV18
TGTGCCAGCTCACCACAGGGGTTTGACACTGAAGCTTTCTTT
CASSPQGFDTEAFF
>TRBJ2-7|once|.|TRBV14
TGTGCCAGCAGCCCTTTTGAGGACTGGGGGTTCTACGAGCAGTACTTC
CASSPFEDWGFYEQYF
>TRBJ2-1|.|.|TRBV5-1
TGCGCCAGCAGTCCGAGCGGCGATGAGCAGTTCTTC
CASSPSGDEQFF
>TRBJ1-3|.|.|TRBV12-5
TGTGCTAGTGGTCCGGAACACCCTGGAAACACCATATATTTT
CASGPEHPGNTIYF
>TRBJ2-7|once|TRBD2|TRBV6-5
TGTGCCAGCAGGACACTAGCGGGGGTTGGCGAGCAGTACTTC
CASRTLAGVGEQYF
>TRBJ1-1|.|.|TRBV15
TGTGCCACCAGCAAGAGGAGACTTATGAACACTGAAGCTTTCTTT
CATSKRRLMNTEAFF
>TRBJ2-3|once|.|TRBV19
TGTGCCAGTAGTAAAGACGGGGGAGGAGGAAGCACAGATACGCAGTATTTT
CASSKDGGGGSTDTQYF
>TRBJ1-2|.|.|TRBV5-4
TGTGCCAGCAGCCCCGACAGTAATAACTATGGCTACACCTTC
CASSPDSNNYGYTF
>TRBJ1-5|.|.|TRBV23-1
TGCGCCAGCAGTCCCCCCGACAGCGTTTTCGATCAGCCCCAGCATTTT
CASSPPDSVFDQPQHF
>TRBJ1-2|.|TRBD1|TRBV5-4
TGTGCCAGCAGCTGGGACAGGGTTAACTATGGCTACACCTTC
CASSWDRVNYGYTF
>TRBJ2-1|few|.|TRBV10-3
TGTGCCATCAGTGAAGGAGGGGACAATGAGCAGTTCTTC
CAISEGGDNEQFF
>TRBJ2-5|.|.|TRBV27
TGTGCCAGCAGCGAGGGCCACCCCCTCCAAGAGACCCAGTACTTC
CASSEGHPLQETQYF
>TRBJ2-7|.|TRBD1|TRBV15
TGTGCCACCAGCAGAGGAGGGGGACAGGGGGTAAAGGAGCAGTACTTC
CATSRGGGQGVKEQYF
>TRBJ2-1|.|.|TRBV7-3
TGTGCCAGCAGCTTATTTCGGGTAGCGAGCAATGAGCAGTTCTTC
CASSLFRVASNEQFF
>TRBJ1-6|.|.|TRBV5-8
TGTGCCAGCAGCTTGAGGGGTATTACCTATAATTCACCCCTCCACTTT
CASSLRGITYNSPLHF
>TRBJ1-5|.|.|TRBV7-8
TGTGCCAGCAGCTTAGGGTCGACTCAGCCCCAGCATTTT
CASSLGSTQPQHF
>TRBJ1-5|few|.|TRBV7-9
TGTGCCAGCAGCCCCGGCATACAGCCCCAGCATTTT
CASSPGIQPQHF
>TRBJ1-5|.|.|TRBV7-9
TGTGCCAGCAGCTCCTCCGGGGCCGGGAATCAGCCCCAGCATTTT
CASSSSGAGNQPQHF
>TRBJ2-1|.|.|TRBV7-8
TGTGCCAGCAGCTCCTATAGTGGGAATGAGCAGTTCTTC
CASSSYSGNEQFF
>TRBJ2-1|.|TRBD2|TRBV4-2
TGTGCCAGCAGCCAAGAGACCGCGGGGGTCTACAATGAGCAGTTCTTC
CASSQETAGVYNEQFF
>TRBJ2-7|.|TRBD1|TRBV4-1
TGCGCCAGCAGCCAACGGGCCGGGACAGGGGTCTACGAGCAGTACTTC
CASSQRAGTGVYEQYF
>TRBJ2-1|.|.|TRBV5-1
TGCGCCAGCAGCTTGAACGGCTACCCGACGGGCTCCTACAATGAGCAGTTCTTC
CASSLNGYPTGSYNEQFF
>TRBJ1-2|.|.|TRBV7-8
TGTGCCAGCAGCTTACGAGCAGGGAGAAATTATGGCTACACCTTC
CASSLRAGRNYGYTF
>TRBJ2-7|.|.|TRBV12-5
TGTGCTAGTGGTTTGGTACTTTGGGGCAGAGGGAAGGGGTACGAGCAGTACTTC
CASGLVLWGRGKGYEQYF